The rows below give T cell receptor beta chains drawn from one sample of a study of beta chain features in type 1 diabetes. Here immunoSEQ multiplex PCR was the method, and the copy in TCRdb shows in-frame clones only, minus some. Among approximately 730,000 clones, over 10% were seen once, and the ten largest hold less than 0.025%. Sequencing used naive CD4+ T cells from blood. The receptor set was obtained from a man aged 18 to 29 with type 1 diabetes. Both conserved end residues are part of each CDR3. D genes are given only for firm matches. Not all rows give a size; the values are once, few, many and, for expanded clones, a class.

v_call	d_call	j_call	clone_size	cdr3_nt	cdr3_aa
TRBV10-3	NA	TRBJ1-1	few	TGTGCCGGACGCAGGGACCTGAACACTGAAGCTTTCTTT	CAGRRDLNTEAFF
TRBV2	NA	TRBJ1-2	few	TGTGCCAGCAGTGAAGGGACAGAATATGGCTACACCTTC	CASSEGTEYGYTF
TRBV18	TRBD1	TRBJ2-1	few	TGTGCCAGCTCACCGGACAGGGTTCGCGAGCAGTTCTTC	CASSPDRVREQFF
TRBV6-5	TRBD1	TRBJ1-3	NA	TGTGCCAGCAGCCAGGGACAGACTGGAAACACCATATATTTT	CASSQGQTGNTIYF
TRBV11-2	NA	TRBJ2-3	NA	TGTGCCAGCAGCTTAACAGATACGCAGTATTTT	CASSLTDTQYF
TRBV5-1	NA	TRBJ2-5	few	TGCGCCAGCAGCGCCCCTAGGGGGGAAGAGACCCAGTACTTC	CASSAPRGEETQYF
TRBV7-2	NA	TRBJ2-3	few	TGTGCCAGCACCCCAGACCTTCGAGATACGCAGTATTTT	CASTPDLRDTQYF
TRBV12-5	NA	TRBJ1-1	NA	TGTGCTAGTGGTCCCCCTCGGGACGCCCATGAAGCTTTCTTT	CASGPPRDAHEAFF
TRBV7-7	NA	TRBJ2-2	NA	TGTGCTAGCAGCACCCAGTGGGGAGGGGAGCTGTTTTTT	CASSTQWGGELFF
TRBV2	NA	TRBJ2-4	few	TGTGCCAGCAGTGAAACAGAAGCCAAAAACATTCAGTACTTC	CASSETEAKNIQYF
TRBV18	TRBD1	TRBJ1-1	few	TGTGCCAGCTCAGTGAGGCAGGGGGCGGACACTGAAGCTTTCTTT	CASSVRQGADTEAFF
TRBV6-5	TRBD1	TRBJ1-1	few	TGTGCCAGCAGTTCCGGGACAGGGGGCCCTGAAGCTTTCTTT	CASSSGTGGPEAFF
TRBV9	NA	TRBJ1-4	few	TGTGCCAGCAGCGTAGCTTCCAATGAAAAACTGTTTTTT	CASSVASNEKLFF
TRBV30	NA	TRBJ1-5	few	TGTGCCTGGAGTCCCCAGGCGGCGGGTCCCCAGCATTTT	CAWSPQAAGPQHF
TRBV30	NA	TRBJ2-3	few	TGTGCCTGGGGTATTGCAGATACGCAGTATTTT	CAWGIADTQYF
TRBV30	NA	TRBJ1-2	NA	TGTGCCTGGAGTGTTGGGCAGTTTAACTATGGCTACACCTTC	CAWSVGQFNYGYTF
TRBV28	NA	TRBJ2-3	NA	TGTGCCAGCTGTAAACAGGGTAAGGGCACAGATACGCAGTATTTT	CASCKQGKGTDTQYF
TRBV7-2	NA	TRBJ1-2	few	TGTGCCAGCAGCTTAGCTGCGGGCAACTATGGCTACACCTTC	CASSLAAGNYGYTF
TRBV18	NA	TRBJ1-2	NA	TGTGCCAGCTCCCCCCGAGATGGGTATGGCTACACCTTC	CASSPRDGYGYTF
TRBV30	NA	TRBJ1-1	few	TGTGCCTGGATATTGCGGAACACTGAAGCTTTCTTT	CAWILRNTEAFF
TRBV10-3	TRBD1	TRBJ1-3	NA	TGTGCCATCAGTGAGCTTCCTACCGGGACAGGGGGCGCTGGAAACACCATATATTTT	CAISELPTGTGGAGNTIYF
TRBV9	NA	TRBJ1-6	NA	TGTGCCAGCAGCGTACTGGGTTTCGGAAATTCACCCCTCCACTTT	CASSVLGFGNSPLHF
TRBV5-4	NA	TRBJ1-1	NA	TGTGCCAGCAGCTCTGGACCGAACACTGAAGCTTTCTTT	CASSSGPNTEAFF
TRBV5-1	NA	TRBJ2-2	NA	TGCGCCAGCAGCTCGGGTCATAACACCGGGGAGCTGTTTTTT	CASSSGHNTGELFF
TRBV10-1	TRBD1	TRBJ2-1	few	TGCGCCAGCAGTGAGTCCGGGACAGCCTCCTACAATGAGCAGTTCTTC	CASSESGTASYNEQFF
TRBV19	NA	TRBJ2-2	few	TGTGCCAGCGGGACCGGGACACTAAACACCGGGGAGCTGTTTTTT	CASGTGTLNTGELFF
TRBV10-3	TRBD1	TRBJ2-6	NA	TGTGCCATCAGTGAGAAGGGACAGGGAATCTCTGGGGCCAACGTCCTGACTTTC	CAISEKGQGISGANVLTF
TRBV4-1	NA	TRBJ2-7	NA	TGCGCCAGCAGCCAATATCAGGTCTACGAGCAGTACTTC	CASSQYQVYEQYF
TRBV9	NA	TRBJ1-5	NA	TGTGCCAGCAGCGGCGACAGCGACTATCAGCCCCAGCATTTT	CASSGDSDYQPQHF
TRBV6-5	NA	TRBJ2-6	few	TGTGCCAGCAGCCCGCGGGGAACTGGGGCCAACGTCCTGACTTTC	CASSPRGTGANVLTF
TRBV4-1	NA	TRBJ2-5	NA	TGCGCCAGCAGCGGAGGGTGGGGAAACCAAGAGACCCAGTACTTC	CASSGGWGNQETQYF
TRBV9	NA	TRBJ1-6	few	TGTGCCAGCAGCCCCCGCGACGCAGTTTGGAATTCACCCCTCCACTTT	CASSPRDAVWNSPLHF
TRBV6-6	NA	TRBJ1-1	NA	TGTGCCAGCAGTTACTCGGCCGGGATCACTGAAGCTTTCTTT	CASSYSAGITEAFF
TRBV7-9	TRBD2	TRBJ2-7	few	TGTGCCAGCAGCTTACCCGTACTAGCGGGGGGGTCCTACGAGCAGTACTTC	CASSLPVLAGGSYEQYF
TRBV6-1	NA	TRBJ1-1	few	TGTGCCAGCAGTGCCAGCCCACCAGGGTGGTCGACTGAAGCTTTCTTT	CASSASPPGWSTEAFF
TRBV7-9	NA	TRBJ2-7	few	TGTGCCAGCAGCTTAGATGAAGTTCTCTACGAGCAGTACTTC	CASSLDEVLYEQYF
TRBV15	NA	TRBJ2-3	few	TGTGCCACCAGCAGAGGAGGGGGGTCTAGCACAGATACGCAGTATTTT	CATSRGGGSSTDTQYF
TRBV15	TRBD2	TRBJ2-3	NA	TGTGCCACCAGCAGACGGGGACTAGCGGGACACACAGATACGCAGTATTTT	CATSRRGLAGHTDTQYF
TRBV7-3	NA	TRBJ2-7	NA	TGTGCCAGCAGCTCAAGACGGGAATACGAGCAGTACTTC	CASSSRREYEQYF
TRBV5-1	NA	TRBJ2-5	NA	TGCGCCAGCAGCTTGGGAGTGGAGACCCAGTACTTC	CASSLGVETQYF
TRBV7-2	NA	TRBJ1-5	NA	TGTGCCAGCAGCCCTAATAGCAATCAGCCCCAGCATTTT	CASSPNSNQPQHF
TRBV7-2	NA	TRBJ2-7	NA	TGTGCCAGCAGTCCGCCGGTGGGTAATTCCTACGAGCAGTACTTC	CASSPPVGNSYEQYF
TRBV29-1	NA	TRBJ1-1	NA	TGCAGCGTTGAAGATCGGGAGGTAGGGACTGAAGCTTTCTTT	CSVEDREVGTEAFF
TRBV12-5	NA	TRBJ2-7	NA	TGTGCTAGTGGTTTGGTACGCAGGGGAACCTACGAGCAGTACTTC	CASGLVRRGTYEQYF
TRBV18	NA	TRBJ2-1	NA	TGTGCCAGCTCACCTACTGCCGGGAGCTCCTACAATGAGCAGTTCTTC	CASSPTAGSSYNEQFF